Here is one TCR beta chain with its context. Original methodology: Reference gene primers were amplified, and this amplification served to estimate nucleated cell counts. Clones were sequenced by immunoSEQ multiplex PCR, and TCRdb holds only the in-frame ones, with some missing. The V and J calls and clone size come from that table; D and trimming were worked out from the DNA. Of 210,000 or so clones listed, about 90% were seen once; the top ten hold less than 3.5%. The Seattle patients joined while their infection was active and were tracked longitudinally afterward. The source of the sample is a study of blood T cell repertoires in COVID-19. Deletions cut 6 bases from V and 4 bases from J, with 22 bases between. CDR1 is MNHNY, CDR2 SVGAGI, per germline (reference sequence). The CDR3 runs 16 residues.

The specimen was peripheral blood. V gene TRBV6-6 combines with J gene TRBJ2-7, with D hard to call. This receptor was obtained from a man aged 25-40 years with COVID-19, enrolled during active disease. The CDR3 region is CASSPLGGPPDYEQYF. CDR3 coding DNA: TGTGCCAGCAGCCCATTGGGTGGGCCCCCAGATTACGAGCAGTACTTC.